This T cell receptor (beta chain) was sequenced in a study of blood T cell repertoires in COVID-19. Study overall: COVID-19 samples, acute and convalescent, were from the United States, Italy and Spain. Sample material is recorded as cDNA or gDNA derived from T cells, B-cell-depleted T cells, or PBMCs.

Germline V gene lookup returns CDR1 LGHNT and CDR2 FRNRAP. V was cut by 0 bases and J by 7 bases, with 12 bases left in between. The CDR3 loop spans 14 amino acids. Original handling: Cell counts per sample came from amplifying reference gene primers. Sequenced by immunoSEQ multiplex PCR; TCRdb stores in-frame clones only, minus some. The V and J calls and clone size are taken from that table; D and trimming were inferred from the DNA. The sample lists about 190,000 clones, around 79% seen once, with around 12% in the top ten. The chain recombines TRBV12-5 with TRBJ1-1, with no clear D. The source material was peripheral blood. This sequence was found in a woman between 45 and 60 years old with acute or convalescent COVID-19. The CDR3: CASGLVPVYGEAFF. The CDR3 DNA is TGTGCTAGTGGTTTGGTCCCGGTTTACGGTGAAGCTTTCTTT.